The 13 T cell receptor beta chains presented below share a single source sample, sequenced in a study of shared clonotypes between healthy human individuals. Generated by immunoSEQ multiplex PCR, the TCRdb table keeps only in-frame clones and is missing some. The table has approximately 2.5 million clones, 93% seen once; the top ten hold about 0.38%. Sequencing input: naive CD4+ T cells from PBMCs. Noted subset: CD45RA+ positively selected. These TCRs come from a man aged 18 to 30 in good health. Some clones in this sample may be carry-over from other donors' samples.

The chain employs TRBV6-6 and TRBJ2-7, with TRBD1 identical over 8 bases. The germline CDR1 and CDR2 sequences are MNHNY and SVGAGI (reference sequence). Trimming removed 5 bases from V and 4 bases from J; junction bases left unmatched: 10. The length of the CDR3 is 15 residues. The DNA of the CDR3 is TGTGCCAGCAGTCCCCCCGGGACAGGACGTTACGAGCAGTACTTC. It codes for CASSPPGTGRYEQYF.

This chain connects TRBV4-1 to TRBJ2-3; tentative D call: TRBD2 (5 bases). The germline CDR1 and CDR2 sequences are MGHRA and YSYEKL. This CDR3 contains 15 residues. Trimming cost V 1 base and J 0 bases, with 8 bases left between them. In DNA form, the CDR3 reads TGCGCCAGCAGCCAAGTTCAGCGGAGCACAGATACGCAGTATTTT. It yields the protein CASSQVQRSTDTQYF.

The J gene is TRBJ2-7, the V gene TRBV7-3; 9 bases fit TRBD1. The trim removed 5 bases at V and 3 bases at J, leaving 8 bases unmatched. CDR1 is SGHTA and CDR2 is FQGTGA in the germline V gene. The CDR3 loop spans 15 amino acids. The CDR3 region is CASSPEGTGFYEQYF. The CDR3 DNA reads TGTGCCAGCAGCCCGGAGGGGACAGGGTTCTACGAGCAGTACTTC. The full variable domain, completed using reference TRBV7-3 and TRBJ2-7, is GAGVSQTPSNKVTEKGKYVELRCDPISGHTALYWYRQSLGQGPEFLIYFQGTGAADDSGLPNDRFFAVRPEGSVSTLKIQRTERGDSAVYLCASSPEGTGFYEQYFGPGTRLTVT.

The CDR3: CASSFTGGAGQPQHF. As DNA, the CDR3 is TGCGCCAGCAGCTTCACAGGGGGCGCGGGGCAGCCCCAGCATTTT. The rearrangement joins TRBV5-1 to TRBJ1-5, with 9 bases identical to TRBD1. The length of the CDR3 is 15 residues. The germline V gene encodes CDR1 SGHRS and CDR2 YFSETQ. J was trimmed by 7 bases and V by 2 bases; bases with no gene match: 7.

The chain is built from TRBV9 and TRBJ2-3; D possibly uses TRBD1 or TRBD2 (5 bases each). V lost 3 bases, J lost 6 bases, and 14 bases lay in between. CDR1 is SGDLS, CDR2 YYNGEE, per germline. The CDR3 spans 14 residues. CDR3 DNA sequence: TGTGCCAGCAGCGCAGGGACGTCGGGTGATACGCAGTATTTT. Encoded protein: CASSAGTSGDTQYF. The full variable domain, rest sourced from reference TRBV9 and TRBJ2-3, is DSGVTQTPKHLITATGQRVTLRCSPRSGDLSVYWYQQSLDQGLQFLIQYYNGEERAKGNILERFSAQQFPDLHSELNLSSLELGDSALYFCASSAGTSGDTQYFGPGTRLTVL.

In this sample, this clone turned up once. CDR3 residues: CASSSDRGGRSKGAFF. CDR3 DNA: TGCGCCAGCAGCTCTGACAGGGGGGGCAGATCAAAAGGAGCTTTCTTT. The chain carries TRBV5-1 and TRBJ1-1; 9 positions agree with TRBD1. The trim removed 3 bases at V and 10 bases at J, leaving 16 bases unmatched. CDR3 length: 16 amino acids. In germline, CDR1 is SGHRS, CDR2 YFSETQ. Together with reference TRBV5-1 and TRBJ1-1, the CDR3 gives the full variable domain: KAGVTQTPRYLIKTRGQQVTLSCSPISGHRSVSWYQQTPGQGLQFLFEYFSETQRNKGNFPGRFSGRQFSNSRSEMNVSTLELGDSALYLCASSSDRGGRSKGAFFGQGTRLTVV.

This chain links TRBV27 with TRBJ1-3; D gene ambiguous. Trimming left V 5 bases short and J 0 bases short, with 17 bases between. CDR3 size: 17 residues. Germline values: CDR1 MNHEY, CDR2 SMNVEV (reference sequence). The DNA for the CDR3 is TGTGCCAGCAGTCACCAGCCGGGTGCGAGCTCTGGAAACACCATATATTTT. It yields the protein CASSHQPGASSGNTIYF.

This clone was detected once. The chain carries TRBV13 and TRBJ2-7; 9 bases are shared with TRBD2. V shed 1 base and J 10 bases; nucleotides not matched to a gene: 5. The CDR3 loop spans 13 amino acids. The germline V gene has CDR1 PRHDT and CDR2 FYEKMQ (reference sequence). CDR3 in DNA: TGTGCCAGCAGCTTAGCCCTAGCGGGAACCCAGTACTTC. This translates into CASSLALAGTQYF.

The chain recombines TRBV4-1 with TRBJ2-1, with D perhaps being TRBD1 or TRBD2 (5 bases each). The CDR3 runs 15 residues. Trimming removed 4 bases from V and 7 bases from J, with 17 bases in between. Germline assignment: CDR1 MGHRA and CDR2 YSYEKL. The CDR3 spells CASSRERGRYNEQFF. CDR3 in DNA: TGCGCCAGCAGCCGAGAGAGGGGCAGGTATAATGAGCAGTTCTTC.

The chain joins TRBV28 to TRBJ2-2, with 10 nucleotides matching TRBD1. V lost 7 bases and J lost 4; bases outside the gene matches: 9. The CDR3 has 16 amino acids. Germline V gene data show CDR1 as MDHEN and CDR2 as SYDVKM. The CDR3 nucleotides read TGTGCCAGCATTCCCACCGGGACAGGGGTCACCGGGGAGCTGTTTTTT. It encodes CASIPTGTGVTGELFF.

The chain couples TRBV5-5 to TRBJ2-2; TRBD2 is a possible D gene (5 bases). Per germline, CDR1 SGHKS and CDR2 YYEKEE (reference sequence). V was trimmed by 2 bases and J by 5 bases, leaving 13 bases between them. CDR3 size: 15 residues. CDR3: CASSLPGEPTGELFF. CDR3 DNA sequence: TGTGCCAGCAGCTTACCCGGGGAACCGACCGGGGAGCTGTTTTTT. Drawing the rest from reference TRBV5-5 and TRBJ2-2, the complete variable domain is DAGVTQSPTHLIKTRGQQVTLRCSPISGHKSVSWYQQVLGQGPQFIFQYYEKEERGRGNFPDRFSARQFPNYSSELNVNALLLGDSALYLCASSLPGEPTGELFFGEGSRLTVL.

With respect to this clone: This specimen includes other DNA sequences encoding the same CDR3. The CDR3 is CASSSRLAGSTDTQYF. In DNA, the CDR3 is TGTGCCAGCAGCTCACGACTAGCGGGTTCCACAGATACGCAGTATTTT. The V gene is TRBV5-4, the J gene TRBJ2-3; the match to TRBD2 covers 10 bases. Germline loops: CDR1 SGHNT, CDR2 YYREEE (reference sequence). Trimming removed 3 bases from V and 2 bases from J; junction bases left unmatched: 6. The CDR3 totals 16 residues. Variable domain in full (rest from reference TRBV5-4 and TRBJ2-3): ETGVTQSPTHLIKTRGQQVTLRCSSQSGHNTVSWYQQALGQGPQFIFQYYREEENGRGNFPPRFSGLQFPNYSSELNVNALELDDSALYLCASSSRLAGSTDTQYFGPGTRLTVL.

The CDR3 DNA follows: TGTGCCACCAGCACCCTGGGGGGGCAGGGTGAAAAACTGTTTTTT. Its translation is CATSTLGGQGEKLFF. This chain uses TRBV15 with TRBJ1-4, with D perhaps matching TRBD1 (6 bases). Germline V gene lookup returns CDR1 LNHNV and CDR2 YYDKDF (reference sequence). V shed 4 bases and J shed 7 bases, with 16 bases lying between them. The CDR3 loop spans 15 amino acids.